The present T cell receptor (beta chain) was sequenced within a study of cytomegalovirus exposure and HLA in healthy donors. Study at large: Unique TCRs from HLA-typed donors, 65 million to 85 million of them, were held in an early data release. Falling in the Caucasian-associated ancestry cluster were about 82% of a few hundred genotyped donors. The study, taken as a whole, reports: In a later analysis, across HLA loci, associated TCR counts were highest for DRB1, lowest for HLA-C.

The CDR3 loop spans 16 amino acids. The germline V gene encodes CDR1 SEHNR and CDR2 FQNEAQ (reference sequence). V lost 5 bases, J lost 3 bases, and 17 bases lay in between. The PCR used 60 Vbeta and 13 Jbeta primers. The assay was immunoSEQ multiplex PCR, and TCRdb's table has in-frame clones only and misses some. Seen here are roughly 110,000 clones, roughly 77% observed once, and the top ten hold 2.5%. With respect to this clone: Antigen specificity is unknown.

The origin of this receptor is a man aged 40-55 years in good health and CMV-seronegative. The sequenced material came from PBMCs. The V and J genes are TRBV7-9 and TRBJ2-1; D ambiguous. The DNA of the CDR3 is TGTGCCAGCAGCAAAATCAGGATGTCTGACTACAATGAGCAGTTCTTC. It codes for CASSKIRMSDYNEQFF. Complete variable domain (other parts from reference TRBV7-9 and TRBJ2-1): DTGVSQNPRHKITKRGQNVTFRCDPISEHNRLYWYRQTLGQGPEFLTYFQNEAQLEKSRLLSDRFSAERPKGSFSTLEIQRTEQGDSAMYLCASSKIRMSDYNEQFFGPGTRLTVL.